This T cell receptor (beta chain) stems from a study of OX40 agonist ivuxolimab in advanced cancers. A note on this clone: Its antigen is not identified.

Clones were sequenced by immunoSEQ multiplex PCR, and TCRdb holds only the in-frame ones, with some missing. The data contain around 40,000 clones, around 86% of them seen just once; the ten biggest clones take up approximately 0.39%. Whole-study results and caveats: On average, a greater number of expanded clones characterised CD8+ T cells relative to CD4+.

Germline CDR1 LGHNA, CDR2 YSLEER. The ends were cut back, 2 bases at V and 5 bases at J, with 13 bases in the middle. CDR3 size: 15 residues. This receptor was obtained from an adult with an advanced solid tumor such as melanoma, head and neck, liver or kidney cancer. The chain couples TRBV4-3 to TRBJ1-5; D might be TRBD1 (5 bases). Source: CD4+ or CD8+ T cells sorted from blood, taken in a trial of the OX40 agonist ivuxolimab. This CDR3 reads CASSQREGSDQPQHF. The DNA for the CDR3 is TGCGCCAGCAGCCAACGCGAGGGGTCCGATCAGCCCCAGCATTTT.